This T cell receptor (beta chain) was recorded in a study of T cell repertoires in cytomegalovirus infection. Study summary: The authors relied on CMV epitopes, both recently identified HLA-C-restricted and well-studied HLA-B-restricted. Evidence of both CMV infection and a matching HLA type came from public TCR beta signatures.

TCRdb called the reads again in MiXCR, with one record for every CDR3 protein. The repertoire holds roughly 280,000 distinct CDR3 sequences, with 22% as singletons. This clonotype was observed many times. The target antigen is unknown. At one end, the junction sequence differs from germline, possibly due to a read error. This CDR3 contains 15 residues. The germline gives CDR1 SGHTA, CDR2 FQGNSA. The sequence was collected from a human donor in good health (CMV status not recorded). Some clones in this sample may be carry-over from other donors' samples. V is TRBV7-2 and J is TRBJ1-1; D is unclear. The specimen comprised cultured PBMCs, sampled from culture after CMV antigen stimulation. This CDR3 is CASSSAGSMKTEAFF. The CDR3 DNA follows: TGTGCCAGCAGCTCTGCCGGGTCCATGAAGACTGAAGCTTTCTTT.